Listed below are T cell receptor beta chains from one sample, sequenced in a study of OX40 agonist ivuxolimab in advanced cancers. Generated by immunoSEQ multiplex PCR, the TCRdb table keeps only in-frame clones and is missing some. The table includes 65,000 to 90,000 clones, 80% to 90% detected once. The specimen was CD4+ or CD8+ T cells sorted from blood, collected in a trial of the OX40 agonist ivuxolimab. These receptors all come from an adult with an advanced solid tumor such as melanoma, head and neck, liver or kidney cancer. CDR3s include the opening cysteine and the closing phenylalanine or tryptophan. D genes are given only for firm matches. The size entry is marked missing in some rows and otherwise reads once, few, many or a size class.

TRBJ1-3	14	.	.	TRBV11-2	CASSLQWGGNTIYF	TGTGCCAGCAGCTTACAATGGGGAGGAAACACCATATATTTT
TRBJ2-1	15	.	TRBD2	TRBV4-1	CASSHRTSGVYEQFF	TGCGCCAGCAGCCACCGAACTAGCGGGGTCTATGAGCAGTTCTTC
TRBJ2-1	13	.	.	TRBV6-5	CASSTTVTSVQFF	TGTGCCAGCAGTACGACAGTTACAAGTGTGCAGTTCTTC
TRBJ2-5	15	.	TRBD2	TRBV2	CASSPRLAGDETQYF	TGTGCCAGCAGCCCAAGACTAGCGGGGGACGAGACCCAGTACTTC
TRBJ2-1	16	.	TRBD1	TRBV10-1	CASSESDRGNYNEQFF	TGCGCCAGCAGTGAGTCAGACAGGGGGAACTACAATGAGCAGTTCTTC
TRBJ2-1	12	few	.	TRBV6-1	CASSEQPNEQFF	TGTGCCAGCAGTGAACAGCCCAATGAGCAGTTCTTC
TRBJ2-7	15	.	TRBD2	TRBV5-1	CASSGSGDELVEQYF	TGCGCCAGCAGCGGAAGCGGGGACGAGCTAGTCGAGCAGTACTTC
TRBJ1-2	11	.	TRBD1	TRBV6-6	CASLQGVGYTF	TGTGCCAGCCTACAGGGGGTTGGCTACACCTTC
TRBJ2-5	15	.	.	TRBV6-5	CASSRRDSGEETQYF	TGTGCCAGCAGTCGTAGGGACAGCGGGGAAGAGACCCAGTACTTC
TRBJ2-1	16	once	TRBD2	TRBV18	CASSPPLAGAGNEQFF	TGTGCCAGCTCACCACCCCTCGCGGGAGCTGGTAATGAGCAGTTCTTC
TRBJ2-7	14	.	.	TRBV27	CASRGEQLSYEQYF	TGTGCCAGCAGGGGGGAACAGCTCTCCTACGAGCAGTACTTC
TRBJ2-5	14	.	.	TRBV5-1	CASSLSGGQETQYF	TGCGCCAGCAGCTTGTCTGGGGGCCAAGAGACCCAGTACTTC
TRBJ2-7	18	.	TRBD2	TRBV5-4	CASSGPGLAGGLSSEQYF	TGTGCCAGCAGCGGACCGGGACTAGCGGGGGGTCTGTCTTCCGAGCAGTACTTC
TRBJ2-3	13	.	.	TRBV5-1	CASSSVWTDTQYF	TGCGCCAGCAGCTCCGTCTGGACAGATACGCAGTATTTT
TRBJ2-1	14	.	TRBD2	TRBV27	CATTVGGVYNEQFF	TGTGCCACCACCGTCGGGGGGGTGTACAATGAGCAGTTCTTC
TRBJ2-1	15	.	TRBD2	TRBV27	CASSPSSGRASEQFF	TGTGCCAGCAGTCCATCTAGCGGGAGGGCCTCTGAGCAGTTCTTC
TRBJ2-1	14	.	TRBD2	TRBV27	CASSPSGGRNEQFF	TGTGCCAGCAGTCCTAGCGGGGGGCGTAATGAGCAGTTCTTC
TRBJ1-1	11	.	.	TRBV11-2	CASSYNLEAFF	TGTGCCAGCAGCTATAACTTAGAGGCTTTCTTT
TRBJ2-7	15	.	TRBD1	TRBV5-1	CASSSAGGASYEQYF	TGCGCCAGCAGCTCGGCAGGGGGCGCGTCCTACGAGCAGTACTTC
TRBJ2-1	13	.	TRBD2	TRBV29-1	CSVEAGVFDEQFF	TGCAGCGTTGAGGCGGGAGTGTTCGATGAGCAGTTCTTC
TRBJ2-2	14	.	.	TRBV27	CASAQGLNTGELFF	TGTGCCAGCGCCCAGGGGCTTAACACCGGGGAGCTGTTTTTT
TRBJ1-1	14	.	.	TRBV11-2	CASSFWGENTEAFF	TGTGCCAGCAGCTTTTGGGGGGAGAACACTGAAGCTTTCTTT
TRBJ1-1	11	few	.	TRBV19	CASSTGTEAFF	TGTGCCAGCTCGACAGGCACTGAAGCTTTCTTT
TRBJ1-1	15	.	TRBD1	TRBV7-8	CASSFLDREHTEAFF	TGTGCCAGCAGCTTCCTGGACAGGGAACACACTGAAGCTTTCTTT
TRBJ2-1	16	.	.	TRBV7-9	CASSNPLGNRADEQFF	TGTGCCAGCAGTAACCCCCTCGGTAACCGAGCTGATGAGCAGTTCTTC
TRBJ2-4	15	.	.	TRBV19	CASSPGHIAKNIQYF	TGTGCCAGTAGTCCGGGACACATAGCCAAAAACATTCAGTACTTC
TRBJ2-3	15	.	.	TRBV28	CASSEDSASTDTQYF	TGTGCCAGCAGTGAAGACAGCGCTAGCACAGATACGCAGTATTTT
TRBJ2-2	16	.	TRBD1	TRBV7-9	CASSSTGDRNTGELFF	TGTGCCAGCAGCTCGACAGGGGACAGAAACACCGGGGAGCTGTTTTTT
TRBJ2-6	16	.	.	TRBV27	CASTSPRRSGANVLTF	TGTGCCAGCACTTCCCCCCGGCGGTCTGGGGCCAACGTCCTGACTTTC
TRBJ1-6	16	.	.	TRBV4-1	CASSQSGVPYNSPLHF	TGCGCCAGCAGCCAAAGTGGGGTGCCCTATAATTCACCCCTCCACTTT
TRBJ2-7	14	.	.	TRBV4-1	CASSQDPGAYEQYF	TGCGCCAGCAGCCAAGACCCGGGGGCCTACGAGCAGTACTTC
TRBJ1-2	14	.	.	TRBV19	CASSMRTGNYGYTF	TGTGCCAGTAGTATGAGAACAGGGAACTATGGCTACACCTTC
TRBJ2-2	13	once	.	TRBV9	CASSVGHTGELFF	TGTGCCAGCAGCGTTGGCCACACCGGGGAGCTGTTTTTT
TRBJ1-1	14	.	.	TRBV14	CASSQVSGETEAFF	TGTGCCAGCAGCCAAGTTTCGGGGGAAACTGAAGCTTTCTTT